Below, 29 T cell receptor beta chains from the same sample are listed, as sequenced in a study of beta chain features in type 1 diabetes (dated by TCRdb to the late 2010s). Libraries were built with the immunoSEQ multiplex PCR assay. All of the isolated RNA was reverse transcribed with the High Capacity cDNA Reverse Transcription Kit, so expressed TCRB transcripts were sequenced. TCRdb limited this immuneACCESS table to in-frame rearrangements with V and J called. A share of clones is missing; checked studies link under half to unresolved V genes, and the rest is unexplained. This sample comprises hundreds of thousands of clones, approximately 8% of them detected only once. Clones ranked in the top ten supply less than 0.45% of the sample. The specimen was central memory CD4+ T cells from blood. All receptors come from a woman aged 18-29 years in good health.

There are a few counts of this clone. The rearrangement joins TRBV7-9 to TRBJ2-3, with 7 bases lining up with TRBD2. The CDR3 has 14 amino acids. V shed 5 bases and J 2 bases; nucleotides not matched to a gene: 4. Germline CDR1 SEHNR, CDR2 FQNEAQ (reference sequence). In DNA form, the CDR3 reads TGTGCCAGCAGCCCTAGCGGAGACACAGATACGCAGTATTTT. Translated: CASSPSGDTDTQYF.

This clone was observed a handful of times. This chain links TRBV11-2 with TRBJ2-7; D may match TRBD1 or TRBD2 (5 bases each). CDR3 size: 16 residues. Germline CDR1 reads SGHAT; CDR2 reads FQNNGV. V was cut by 6 bases and J by 1 base, with 19 bases left in between. The DNA of the CDR3 is TGTGCCAGCAGACTTATTAGTGGGACGGTTTCCTACGAGCAGTACTTC. Amino acid sequence: CASRLISGTVSYEQYF.

As concerns this clone: A read error may explain this, as a much larger clone is one base away. The V and J genes are TRBV7-2 and TRBJ2-2; D gene ambiguous. Per germline, CDR1 SGHTA and CDR2 FQGNSA. The CDR3 consists of 13 residues. Trimming stripped 1 base from V and 6 bases from J, with 6 bases between. This CDR3 is CASSLESSGELFF. In DNA, the CDR3 is TGTGCCAGCAGCTTAGAATCGTCCGGGGAGCTGTTTTTT.

This chain connects TRBV7-2 to TRBJ2-3; 11 bases are a match to TRBD2. This CDR3 is built from 16 residues. Germline CDR1 SGHTA, CDR2 FQGNSA. The J segment lost 5 bases and the V segment lost 6 bases, leaving 10 bases of the junction unmatched. The chain's CDR3 is CASRVGTSGPGDTQYF. The CDR3, as DNA: TGTGCCAGCAGAGTGGGGACTAGCGGACCAGGAGATACGCAGTATTTT.

The V and J genes are TRBV4-3 and TRBJ2-6, with D unresolved. Trimming took off 1 base at V and 3 bases at J, with 13 bases between the two ends. This CDR3 has 17 amino acids. Germline V lookup: CDR1 LGHNA, CDR2 YSLEER. The chain's CDR3 is CASSQALRADGANVLTF. The CDR3 bases are TGCGCCAGCAGCCAAGCGCTCCGGGCGGATGGGGCCAACGTCCTGACTTTC.

The table lists this clone with a few counts. This chain uses TRBV7-2 with TRBJ1-2; D not resolved. Trimming stripped 1 base from V and 7 bases from J, with 13 bases between. Germline V gene lookup returns CDR1 SGHTA and CDR2 FQGNSA. The CDR3 covers 14 residues. CDR3 residues: CASSLDPGIGGYTF. The CDR3 DNA sequence: TGTGCCAGCAGCTTAGATCCCGGAATTGGTGGCTACACCTTC.

CDR3 DNA sequence: TGTGCCAGCAGCGACGGTGGGAAAGATACGCAGTATTTT. It codes for CASSDGGKDTQYF. V gene TRBV4-2 combines with J gene TRBJ2-3; D is uncertain. V dropped 5 bases and J dropped 5 bases, with 11 bases sitting between them. The CDR3 loop spans 13 amino acids. Germline assignment: CDR1 LGHNA and CDR2 YNFKEQ.

The chain carries TRBV27 and TRBJ2-1; D is unclear. CDR3 length: 12 amino acids. V lost 8 bases to trimming and J lost 2 bases, with 7 bases between them. Germline lookup yields CDR1 MNHEY and CDR2 SMNVEV (reference sequence). CDR3 coding DNA: TGTGCCAGCTCTGGGACCTACAATGAGCAGTTCTTC. Translating gives CASSGTYNEQFF.

The chain carries TRBV20-1 and TRBJ1-2; maybe TRBD1 (6 bases). Per the germline V gene, CDR1 is DFQATT and CDR2 is SNEGSKA (reference sequence). This CDR3 spans 11 amino acids. The chain's CDR3 is CSGLRQEKYTF. DNA of the CDR3: TGCAGCGGCCTCCGACAGGAGAAGTACACCTTC.

There are a few counts of this clone. CDR3 protein: CASSLGDGGNEQFF. In nucleotides, the CDR3 is TGCGCCAGCAGCTTGGGAGACGGGGGCAATGAGCAGTTCTTC. The genes are TRBV5-1 and TRBJ2-1; D is possibly TRBD2 (6 bases). The CDR3 has 14 residues. Germline lookup yields CDR1 SGHRS and CDR2 YFSETQ. Trimming cost V 0 bases and J 6 bases, with 10 bases left between them.

The chain links TRBV28 to TRBJ1-2; TRBD1 matches at 7 bases. The CDR3 sequence is 14 residues long. CDR1 MDHEN and CDR2 SYDVKM come from the germline V gene. V shed 2 bases and J 6 bases; nucleotides not matched to a gene: 6. CDR3 residues: CASSLIDRVHGYTF. The CDR3 DNA sequence: TGTGCCAGCAGTTTAATCGACAGGGTCCATGGCTACACCTTC.

Of note for this clone: Other DNA sequences in this specimen translate into the identical CDR3. In DNA form, the CDR3 reads TGTGCCAGCAGCCTACAAAGGGGGGACTATGGCTACACCTTC. Amino acid sequence: CASSLQRGDYGYTF. The chain employs TRBV7-9 and TRBJ1-2; weak D call: TRBD1 (6 bases). Germline values: CDR1 SEHNR, CDR2 FQNEAQ (reference sequence). This CDR3 has 14 residues. The V end was cut by 5 bases, the J end by 3 bases, with 13 bases between.

The chain employs TRBV4-3 and TRBJ1-4; TRBD1 aligns across 8 bases. Germline V gives CDR1 LGHNA, CDR2 YSLEER. V gave up 0 bases and J gave up 8 bases; unmatched junction bases: 11. CDR3 size: 17 residues. This chain's CDR3 is CASSQDPRTGKVEKLFF. CDR3 sequence (DNA): TGCGCCAGCAGCCAAGATCCCCGGACAGGGAAAGTAGAAAAACTGTTTTTT.

This clone has a single count. The chain joins TRBV7-9 to TRBJ1-2; the D gene is possibly TRBD1 (5 bases). Germline V gene data show CDR1 as SEHNR and CDR2 as FQNEAQ (reference sequence). V was cut by 6 bases and J by 8 bases, with 10 bases left in between. The CDR3 length is 11 residues. As DNA, the CDR3 is TGTGCCAGCAGAGGGGTGGCAGGCTACACCTTC. Its protein is CASRGVAGYTF.

The gene calls are TRBV6-6 and TRBJ2-5, with 8 bases matching TRBD2. Per germline, CDR1 MNHNY and CDR2 SVGAGI (reference sequence). The CDR3 sequence is 16 residues long. Losses at the gene ends were 3 bases for V and 4 bases for J; bases not matched to a gene: 10. This CDR3 is CASSYGAAGGRETQYF. The CDR3, as DNA: TGTGCCAGCAGTTATGGGGCGGCGGGGGGACGAGAGACCCAGTACTTC.

This chain links TRBV16 with TRBJ2-5; 8 bases map to TRBD2. Germline V gene sequence: CDR1 KGHSY, CDR2 FQNENV. This CDR3 has 16 amino acids. V was pared by 0 bases and J by 0 bases, with 3 bases of the junction left unmatched. The CDR3 sequence: CASSQSGRGNQETQYF. The CDR3 bases are TGTGCCAGCAGCCAATCCGGGAGGGGTAACCAAGAGACCCAGTACTTC.

Only a few counts were recorded for this clone. This chain uses TRBV7-3 with TRBJ2-2; 9 positions match TRBD1. V was clipped by 5 bases and J by 5 bases; unmatched bases: 3. This CDR3 comprises 14 residues. The germline V gene encodes CDR1 SGHTA and CDR2 FQGTGA. CDR3 nucleotide sequence: TGTGCCAGCAGCCCCGGGACAGGGACCGGGGAGCTGTTTTTT. Encoded protein: CASSPGTGTGELFF.

This clone was recorded at least ten times. This chain uses TRBV7-2 with TRBJ2-5, with a possible D match to TRBD1 (6 bases). This CDR3 is built from 14 residues. The ends were cut back, 4 bases at V and 5 bases at J, with 14 bases in the middle. Germline-derived CDR1 and CDR2 are SGHTA and FQGNSA. Here the CDR3 reads CASSSGGTGETQYF. DNA of the CDR3: TGTGCCAGCAGCTCTGGGGGAACAGGGGAGACCCAGTACTTC. Variable domain in full (rest from reference TRBV7-2 and TRBJ2-5): GAGVSQSPSNKVTEKGKDVELRCDPISGHTALYWYRQSLGQGLEFLIYFQGNSAPDKSGLPSDRFSAERTGGSVSTLTIQRTQQEDSAVYLCASSSGGTGETQYFGPGTRLLVL.

The genes are TRBV28 and TRBJ1-2; D not certain. Per germline, CDR1 MDHEN and CDR2 SYDVKM. This CDR3 region has 13 residues. Trimming removed 7 bases from V and 8 bases from J, with 17 bases in between. Written as DNA, the CDR3 is TGTGCCAGCAATCCCCCAGGACCGGACGGCTACACCTTC. Its translation: CASNPPGPDGYTF.

The V call is TRBV10-3, the J call TRBJ2-7; D might be TRBD1 (6 bases). This CDR3 contains 18 residues. The V gene's germline CDR1 is ENHRY and CDR2 SYGVKD. V was trimmed by 0 bases and J by 0 bases, leaving 18 bases between them. CDR3 sequence reads: CAISESLGTGLSSYEQYF. The DNA for the CDR3 is TGTGCCATCAGTGAGTCGTTGGGCACAGGGTTAAGCTCCTACGAGCAGTACTTC.

This clone has more than one count but fewer than ten. The chain couples TRBV29-1 to TRBJ1-1; D is unclear. Between the trimmed V and J ends, which lost 4 bases and 6 bases, there was a span of 18 bases. Germline assignment: CDR1 SQVTM and CDR2 ANQGSEA. This CDR3 spans 14 amino acids. CDR3: CSVVRGVQNAEAFF. In DNA, the CDR3 is TGCAGCGTTGTGCGGGGAGTTCAAAACGCTGAAGCTTTCTTT.

This chain joins TRBV6-5 and TRBJ2-6; 11 positions agree with TRBD1. The CDR3 extends over 15 amino acids. Germline V gene sequence: CDR1 MNHEY, CDR2 SVGAGI. V shed 10 bases and J 1 base; nucleotides not matched to a gene: 3. The DNA for the CDR3 is TGTGCCATCAGGGACAGGGGGTCTGGGGCCAACGTCCTGACTTTC. Protein: CAIRDRGSGANVLTF.

Regarding this clone: The same CDR3 also results from other DNA sequences found in this sample. V usage is TRBV7-9 and J usage is TRBJ2-3, with D perhaps TRBD2 (6 bases). Per germline, CDR1 SEHNR and CDR2 FQNEAQ (reference sequence). V lost 5 bases to trimming and J lost 0 bases, with 9 bases between them. This CDR3 region has 14 residues. CDR3 amino acids: CASSPGLSTDTQYF. In DNA, the CDR3 is TGTGCCAGCAGCCCGGGACTTAGCACAGATACGCAGTATTTT.

The V and J genes are TRBV19 and TRBJ2-3; D unclear. CDR3 length: 16 amino acids. Trimming removed 5 bases from V and 2 bases from J, with 17 bases in between. The germline V gene encodes CDR1 LNHDA and CDR2 SQIVND (reference sequence). DNA for the CDR3: TGTGCCAGTAGTTATCTCCGGGTGAGCCACACAGATACGCAGTATTTT. This gives the protein CASSYLRVSHTDTQYF.

The chain combines TRBV5-1 with TRBJ2-1; no firm D call. Trimming stripped 4 bases from V and 5 bases from J, with 4 bases between. Germline CDR1 is SGHRS and CDR2 is YFSETQ. This CDR3 has 11 residues. This CDR3 is CASSQNNEQFF. The CDR3 DNA is TGCGCCAGCAGCCAAAACAATGAGCAGTTCTTC.

This clone came up a few times. The chain has TRBV4-2 and TRBJ1-2; D not certain. Trimming took 5 bases from V and 2 from J, leaving 12 bases between them. Germline V gene lookup returns CDR1 LGHNA and CDR2 YNFKEQ. This CDR3 spans 14 amino acids. CDR3 bases: TGTGCCAGCAGCTTGGTCGCGGGAAACTATGGCTACACCTTC. It translates to CASSLVAGNYGYTF.

This clone showed up just a few times. The chain recombines TRBV7-2 with TRBJ2-1; TRBD2 matches at 12 bases. From germline, CDR1 is SGHTA and CDR2 FQGNSA. The CDR3 covers 15 residues. Losses at the gene ends were 5 bases for V and 13 bases for J; bases not matched to a gene: 12. The CDR3 nucleotides read TGTGCCAGCAGCCGTCTAGCGGGAGGGCCAGCCACCCAGTTCTTC. Residues: CASSRLAGGPATQFF.

The sample holds a few counts of this clone. The genes are TRBV7-9 and TRBJ2-5; 7 bases fit TRBD1. Germline trimming cut 4 bases from V and 5 bases from J; bases unmatched to any gene: 13. Germline-derived CDR1 and CDR2 are SEHNR and FQNEAQ (reference sequence). The CDR3 runs 16 residues. For the CDR3, the DNA is TGTGCCAGCAGCTCAGAGGGGACAGTTGTTGGGGAGACCCAGTACTTC. It is translated as CASSSEGTVVGETQYF.

V is TRBV7-2 and J is TRBJ2-7, with TRBD2 identical over 13 bases. CDR3 length equals 16 residues. V was pared by 4 bases and J by 4 bases, with 7 bases of the junction left unmatched. The germline V gene encodes CDR1 SGHTA and CDR2 FQGNSA. CDR3 DNA: TGTGCCAGCAGCTCCCGGACTAGCGGGAGTAAGTACGAGCAGTACTTC. Translation gives CASSSRTSGSKYEQYF.